The 4 T cell receptor beta chains given below trace back to one sample, sequenced in a study of blood T cells in healthy people across ages. A second PCR of 7 to 11 cycles used a sample-barcoded 5' primer and a J-beta primer mix. Using its own MiXCR run on the 5' RACE reads, TCRdb lists one record per CDR3 protein. Here the sample spans roughly 860,000 distinct CDR3 sequences, around two thirds being singletons. Sequencing was carried out using blood. Receptors originate from a young man in good health.

This sequence joins TRBV7-2 and TRBJ2-5; D may be TRBD1 (6 bases). V lost 7 bases, J lost 0 bases, and 15 bases lay in between. The germline V gene encodes CDR1 SGHTA and CDR2 FQGNSA. The CDR3 contains 15 residues. The CDR3 here is CASTKSQGYQETQYF. The CDR3 DNA sequence: TGTGCCAGCACCAAATCCCAGGGGTACCAAGAGACCCAGTACTTC.

The CDR3 loop is CASSSAYEQFF. For the CDR3, the DNA is TGTGCCAGCAGCTCGGCTTATGAGCAGTTCTTC. The J gene is TRBJ2-1, the V gene TRBV11-1; D uncertain. V was pared by 4 bases and J by 8 bases, with 6 bases between. The CDR3 totals 11 residues. Germline loops: CDR1 SGHAT, CDR2 FQDESV (reference sequence).

The chain combines TRBV6-6 with TRBJ2-3; the match to TRBD2 covers 11 bases. With 2 bases clipped from V and 4 bases from J, the junction kept 5 bases outside the gene matches. The CDR3 is made up of 16 amino acids. Germline lookup yields CDR1 MNHNY and CDR2 SVGAGI (reference sequence). CDR3 DNA: TGTGCCAGCAGTTACAGACTAGCGGGGAAAGCAGATACGCAGTATTTT. It yields the protein CASSYRLAGKADTQYF.

The J gene is TRBJ2-5, the V gene TRBV20-1, with a weak D call TRBD1 (6 bases). Trimming shortened V by 1 base and J by 5 bases, and 14 bases separated the two germline ends. This CDR3 region has 14 residues. Germline CDR1 and CDR2: DFQATT and SNEGSKA (reference sequence). The DNA of the CDR3 is TGCAGTGCTAGAGGGGTGGGGGCCTCGGAGACCCAGTACTTC. Amino acid sequence: CSARGVGASETQYF.